There are a few counts of the clone carrying this T cell receptor beta chain. TCRdb ran MiXCR on the RT-PCR reads and lists one entry per CDR3 protein. The repertoire holds about 680,000 distinct CDR3 sequences, 11% to 15% seen once, with just over 3.5% in the top ten. CDR1 and CDR2 (germline): GTSNPN, SVGIG (reference sequence). CDR3 length: 14 amino acids. V was clipped by 2 bases and J by 0 bases; unmatched bases: 3. This sequence was found in a female donor in good health, serving as a healthy control. This rearrangement joins TRBV30 to TRBJ2-7; TRBD1 agrees at 8 bases. The sequencing sample was made of memory CD4+ T cells from blood. CDR3 protein: CAWSSGGGSYEQYF. The CDR3 nucleotides are TGTGCCTGGAGTTCAGGGGGCGGCTCCTACGAGCAGTACTTC.